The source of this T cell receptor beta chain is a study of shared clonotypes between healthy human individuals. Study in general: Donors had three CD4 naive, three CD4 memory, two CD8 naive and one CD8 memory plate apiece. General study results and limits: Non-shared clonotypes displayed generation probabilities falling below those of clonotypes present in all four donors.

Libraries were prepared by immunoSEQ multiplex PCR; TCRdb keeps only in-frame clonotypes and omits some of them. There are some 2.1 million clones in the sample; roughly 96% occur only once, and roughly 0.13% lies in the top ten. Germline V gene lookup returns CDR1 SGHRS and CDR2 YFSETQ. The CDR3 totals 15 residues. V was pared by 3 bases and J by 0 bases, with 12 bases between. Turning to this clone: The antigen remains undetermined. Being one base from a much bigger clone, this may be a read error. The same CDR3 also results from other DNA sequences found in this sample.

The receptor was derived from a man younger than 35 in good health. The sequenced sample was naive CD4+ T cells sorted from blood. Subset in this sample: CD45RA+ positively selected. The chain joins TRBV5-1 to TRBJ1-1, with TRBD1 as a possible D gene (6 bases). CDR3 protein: CASSSGQTLNTEAFF. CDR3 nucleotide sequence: TGCGCCAGCAGCTCCGGACAGACGCTGAACACTGAAGCTTTCTTT. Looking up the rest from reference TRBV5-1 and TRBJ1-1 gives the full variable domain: KAGVTQTPRYLIKTRGQQVTLSCSPISGHRSVSWYQQTPGQGLQFLFEYFSETQRNKGNFPGRFSGRQFSNSRSEMNVSTLELGDSALYLCASSSGQTLNTEAFFGQGTRLTVV.